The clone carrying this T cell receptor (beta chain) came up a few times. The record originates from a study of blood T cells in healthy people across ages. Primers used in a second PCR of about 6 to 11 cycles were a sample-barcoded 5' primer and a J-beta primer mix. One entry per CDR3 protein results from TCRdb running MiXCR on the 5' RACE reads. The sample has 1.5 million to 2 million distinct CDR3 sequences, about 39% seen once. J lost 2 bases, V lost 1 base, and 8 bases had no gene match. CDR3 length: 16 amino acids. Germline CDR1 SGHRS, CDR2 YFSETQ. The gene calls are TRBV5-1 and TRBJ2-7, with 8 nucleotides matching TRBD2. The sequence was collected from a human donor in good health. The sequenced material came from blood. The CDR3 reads CASSLFPSGLTYEQYF. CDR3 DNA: TGCGCCAGCAGCTTGTTCCCTAGCGGGCTCACCTACGAGCAGTACTTC.